Shown below are 21 T cell receptor beta chains from a single sample sequenced in a study of immune heterogeneity within non-small cell lung tumors. Bulk tumor genomic DNA was the template, and each sample received about 600 ng. Several biopsies per primary tumor, spaced far apart, were taken during surgery. The patients were newly diagnosed with non-small cell lung cancer, had not been treated, and had curative surgery. Using 32 V and 13 J primers, multiplex PCR amplified TCR beta CDR3. TCRdb analysed the multiplex PCR reads with MiXCR anew, one entry per CDR3 protein. Here the sample spans about 16,000 distinct CDR3 sequences, around 28% being singletons. Material: lung tumor tissue. Receptors originate from a middle-aged man with non-small cell lung cancer.

A word on this clonotype: This may be a read error: a much more frequent sequence differs by one nucleotide. CDR3 sequence: CDSSPPPGTSYEQYF. The CDR3 DNA reads as TGTGACAGCAGCCCCCCTCCCGGGACCTCCTACGAGCAGTACTTC. The V call is TRBV7-8, the J call TRBJ2-7; D tentatively reads TRBD1 or TRBD2 (5 bases each). Germline V gene sequence: CDR1 SGHVS, CDR2 FQNEAQ. The CDR3 totals 15 residues.

Notes on this clonotype: Just one base apart from a much larger clone, this may be a read error. The DNA for the CDR3 is TGTGCCAGCGGTTCGAACAATGAGCAGTTCTTC. It specifies CASGSNNEQFF. The J gene is TRBJ2-1, the V gene TRBV12-3 or TRBV12-4; D call uncertain. The CDR3 spans 11 residues. V was clipped by 8 bases and J by 5 bases, with 7 bases between them.

In its sample, this clonotype was seen many times. This rearrangement joins TRBV5-1 to TRBJ2-5, with 7 positions matching TRBD1. CDR3 size: 14 residues. Germline assignment: CDR1 SGHRS and CDR2 YFSETQ. J lost 3 bases, V lost 4 bases, and 6 bases had no gene match. DNA for the CDR3: TGCGCCAGCAGCCAACAGGGGTGGGAAGAGACCCAGTACTTC. This codes for CASSQQGWEETQYF. The full variable domain, in which reference TRBV5-1 and TRBJ2-5 provide the parts outside the CDR3, is KAGVTQTPRYLIKTRGQQVTLSCSPISGHRSVSWYQQTPGQGLQFLFEYFSETQRNKGNFPGRFSGRQFSNSRSEMNVSTLELGDSALYLCASSQQGWEETQYFGPGTRLLVL.

About this clonotype: One end of the junction does not line up with germline, which may come from a read error. The chain links TRBV27 to TRBJ2-5; D not certain. Germline-derived CDR1 and CDR2 are MNHEY and SMNVEV (reference sequence). This CDR3 is 9 amino acids long. In nucleotides, the CDR3 is TGTGCCAGCATTTCTTTTGATCCCTTC. Its protein product is CASISFDPF.

With regard to this clonotype: It may be a read error: a sequence one base away is much more abundant. The gene calls are TRBV15 and TRBJ1-1, with D maybe TRBD1 (6 bases). From germline, CDR1 is LNHNV and CDR2 YYDKDF (reference sequence). CDR3 length: 15 amino acids. This CDR3 is CATSREAGVATEALF. The CDR3 DNA sequence: TGTGCCACCAGCAGAGAGGCAGGGGTTGCCACTGAAGCTTTATTT.

This clonotype was observed a handful of times. CDR3 DNA: TGTGCCAGCAGTCATAGCGGGAGGTACAATGAGCAGTTCTTC. The encoded protein is CASSHSGRYNEQFF. V is TRBV9 and J is TRBJ2-1; 10 nucleotides align to TRBD2. Germline assignment: CDR1 SGDLS and CDR2 YYNGEE. V gave up 5 bases and J gave up 4 bases; unmatched junction bases: 3. This CDR3 is 14 amino acids long.

The rearrangement uses TRBV10-3 and TRBJ2-6; 10 bases fit TRBD1. Germline V gene data show CDR1 as ENHRY and CDR2 as SYGVKD. The CDR3 spans 15 residues. V dropped 8 bases and J dropped 4; count of bases not matched to a gene: 5. The CDR3 here is CAISGTGVGANVLTF. The CDR3 DNA follows: TGTGCCATCTCCGGGACAGGGGTGGGGGCCAACGTCCTGACTTTC.

This clonotype showed up many times. The chain links TRBV6-2 or TRBV6-3 to TRBJ1-1; D ambiguous. Germline CDR1 reads MNHEY; CDR2 reads SVGEGT. V lost 2 bases to trimming and J lost 2 bases, with 9 bases between them. The CDR3 totals 14 residues. CDR3 loop: CASSYTASNTEAFF. The CDR3 DNA follows: TGTGCCAGCAGTTACACAGCCTCCAACACTGAAGCTTTCTTT.

This clonotype came up a few times. The chain joins TRBV18 to TRBJ2-5; either TRBD1 or TRBD2 may fit D (5 bases each). V lost 2 bases to trimming and J lost 5 bases, with 15 bases between them. Germline CDR1 KGHSH, CDR2 LQKENI. This CDR3 is built from 15 residues. This CDR3 is CASSPTGTGTETQYF. The CDR3, as DNA: TGTGCCAGCTCACCAACCGGGACGGGGACGGAGACCCAGTACTTC.

This clonotype has a count of ten or more. The chain links TRBV14 to TRBJ1-3; unclear D gene. Trimming took 0 bases from V and 0 from J, leaving 9 bases between them. Germline V gives CDR1 SGHDN, CDR2 FVKESK. This CDR3 has 16 amino acids. The CDR3 DNA sequence: TGTGCCAGCAGCCAAGATTGGATGAGCTCTGGAAACACCATATATTTT. As protein: CASSQDWMSSGNTIYF.

This clonotype was counted at least ten times. The V gene is TRBV7-9, the J gene TRBJ1-3; D call uncertain. Germline lookup yields CDR1 SEHNR and CDR2 FQNEAQ (reference sequence). V lost 5 bases and J 2 bases, leaving 10 bases between the germline ends. There are 14 residues in the CDR3. In nucleotides, the CDR3 is TGTGCCAGCAGCATAAGTATCACTGGAAACACCATATATTTT. Amino acid sequence: CASSISITGNTIYF.

The V gene is TRBV6-2 or TRBV6-3, the J gene TRBJ1-1; D is unclear. Germline V gene sequence: CDR1 MNHEY, CDR2 SVGEGT. Trimming cost V 4 bases and J 5 bases, with 14 bases left between them. This CDR3 is built from 14 residues. The CDR3 is CASSSGERWTEAFF. The DNA for the CDR3 is TGTGCCAGCAGTTCCGGGGAGAGGTGGACTGAAGCTTTCTTT.

On this clonotype itself: This could be a read error, since a much larger clone is one nucleotide away. The chain recombines TRBV27 with TRBJ2-3; D might be TRBD2 (7 bases). CDR3 length: 15 amino acids. CDR1 and CDR2 from the germline V gene are MNHEY and SMNVEV (reference sequence). Deletions cut 4 bases from V and 7 bases from J, with 18 bases between. The CDR3, as DNA: TGTGCCAGCAGTTCAAGGACTAGAGGGGGGTATACGCAGTATTTT. Amino acid sequence: CASSSRTRGGYTQYF.

This clonotype showed up many times. The chain has TRBV7-8 and TRBJ1-4; perhaps TRBD1 as D (5 bases). The V gene lost 5 bases and the J gene lost 4 bases, with 14 bases spanning the gap. The germline gives CDR1 SGHVS, CDR2 FQNEAQ. The CDR3 consists of 15 residues. The CDR3 nucleotides read TGTGCCAGCAGCCACCCGGGAGGGGTTAATGAAAAACTGTTTTTT. Translation: CASSHPGGVNEKLFF.

This clonotype was recorded once. A much larger clone differs by one base, so this may be a read error. The V gene is TRBV30, the J gene TRBJ2-7; 12 nucleotides agree with TRBD2. V shed 3 bases and J 9 bases; nucleotides not matched to a gene: 6. Germline V gene lookup returns CDR1 GTSNPN and CDR2 SVGIG (reference sequence). The CDR3 loop spans 13 amino acids. The CDR3 DNA is TGTGCCTGGAGGACTAGCGGGAGAGATGTGCAGTACTTC. This codes for CAWRTSGRDVQYF.

Relative to its sample, this clonotype is medium-sized. Here the CDR3 reads CASKDWVGGYTF. The CDR3 coding sequence is TGTGCCAGCAAGGATTGGGTAGGTGGCTACACCTTC. The chain is built from TRBV3-1 and TRBJ1-2; D remains ambiguous. Per the germline V gene, CDR1 is LGHDT and CDR2 is YNNKEL (reference sequence). V lost 7 bases and J lost 7, with 13 bases in between. The CDR3 length is 12 residues.

This clonotype rates as medium-sized. The genes are TRBV15 and TRBJ2-7, with 16 bases matching TRBD2. The CDR3 is 15 residues long. Trimming at V came to 0 bases and at J to 7 bases, leaving 0 bases not matched to a gene. Germline values: CDR1 LNHNV, CDR2 YYDKDF (reference sequence). In DNA form, the CDR3 reads TGTGCCACCAGCAGAGAGGGACTAGCGGGGGGGGAGCAGTACTTC. This encodes CATSREGLAGGEQYF.

The sample holds one count of this clonotype. A much larger clone differs from this one at a single base, so this may be a read error. The chain uses TRBV12-5 and TRBJ1-1; D is ambiguous. Germline V gene sequence: CDR1 LGHNT, CDR2 FRNRAP. This CDR3 region has 12 residues. CDR3 sequence reads: CASTLTNTEASF. The CDR3 nucleotides are TGTGCTAGCACCCTAACGAACACTGAAGCTTCCTTT.

As regards this clonotype: A much larger clone differs from this one at a single base, so this may be a read error. The J gene is TRBJ2-2, the V gene TRBV20-1; 8 nucleotides line up with TRBD1. The J segment lost 9 bases and the V segment lost 6 bases, leaving 15 bases of the junction unmatched. This CDR3 is built from 15 residues. The germline V gene encodes CDR1 DFQATT and CDR2 SNEGSKA (reference sequence). This chain's CDR3 is CSAEKTGADAWELFF. The CDR3 region has the DNA TGCAGTGCAGAAAAGACAGGGGCGGACGCCTGGGAGCTGTTTTTT.

This clonotype appeared many times. The J gene is TRBJ1-2, the V gene TRBV11-2; a weak D match, TRBD1 (5 bases). This CDR3 has 14 residues. Per germline, CDR1 SGHAT and CDR2 FQNNGV. Trimming removed 4 bases at V and 7 bases at J, with 16 bases between. The CDR3 is CASSSLSRGGGYTF. CDR3 nucleotides: TGTGCCAGCAGCTCCCTTAGTAGGGGTGGTGGCTACACCTTC.

This clonotype was observed a single time. A much larger clonotype is one base distant, so this may be a read error. V usage is TRBV28 and J usage is TRBJ1-5, with D possibly TRBD1 on 5 matching bases. The germline gives CDR1 MDHEN, CDR2 SYDVKM. This CDR3 has 13 residues. The V gene lost 5 bases and the J gene lost 7 bases, with 12 bases spanning the gap. The CDR3 spells CASSESRQQPQHF. As DNA, the CDR3 is TGTGCCAGCAGTGAATCCCGACAGCAGCCCCAGCATTTT.